The 3 T cell receptor beta chains presented below share a single source sample, sequenced in a study of T cell clones after liver transplantation. TCRdb's table, derived via immunoSEQ multiplex PCR, lists solely in-frame clones and lacks some. This table has 20,000 to 30,000 clones, roughly 69% appearing once. The sample here was CD4+ T cells from blood, taken before liver transplant. The receptor set was obtained from a human donor who received a liver transplant.

The chain links TRBV11-2 to TRBJ1-1; D is unclear. The CDR3 contains 13 residues. Germline V gene data show CDR1 as SGHAT and CDR2 as FQNNGV. V was clipped by 0 bases and J by 3 bases, with 5 bases between them. This chain's CDR3 is CASSLDTYTEAFF. In nucleotides, the CDR3 is TGTGCCAGCAGCTTAGACACCTACACTGAAGCTTTCTTT. Full variable domain (outside the CDR3, taken from reference TRBV11-2 and TRBJ1-1): EAGVAQSPRYKIIEKRQSVAFWCNPISGHATLYWYQQILGQGPKLLIQFQNNGVVDDSQLPKDRFSAERLKGVDSTLKIQPAKLEDSAVYLCASSLDTYTEAFFGQGTRLTVV.

The J gene is TRBJ2-7, the V gene TRBV2, with D perhaps being TRBD1 or TRBD2 (5 bases each). The CDR3 contains 13 residues. V shed 3 bases and J shed 5 bases, with 11 bases lying between them. Germline V gene data show CDR1 as SNHLY and CDR2 as FYNNEI. The DNA of the CDR3 is TGTGCCAGCAGTGACTGGGGGAAGAACGAGCAGTACGTC. It codes for CASSDWGKNEQYV.

The chain combines TRBV6-1 with TRBJ2-5; possibly TRBD1 for D (6 bases). The J call is uncertain, as TRBJ2-7 better fits the DNA end. This CDR3 is 14 amino acids long. Germline V gene data show CDR1 as MNHNS and CDR2 as SASEGT. CDR3 DNA sequence: TGTGCCAGCAAACAGGGACATGGATCCTACGAGCAGTACTTC. Translated, it gives CASKQGHGSYEQYF.